This TCR beta chain was sequenced during a study of type 1 regulatory T cells. This CDR3 contains 11 residues. In germline, CDR1 is SQVTM, CDR2 ANQGSEA. V lost 1 base and J 8 bases, leaving 5 bases between the germline ends. TCRdb reprocessed the reads via MiXCR and lists one record per CDR3 protein. The table shows 55,000 to 65,000 distinct CDR3 sequences, with roughly two thirds occurring only once. As to this clonotype: What it binds is not known.

The sequenced sample consisted of cultured non-Tr1 T cells, either the whole culture or a sorted T cell fraction (not recorded which). This clonotype was sampled from a human donor in good health. This sequence joins TRBV29-1 and TRBJ1-4, with D uncertain. The CDR3 protein is CSVEVQEKLFF. The DNA for the CDR3 is TGCAGCGTTGAAGTACAGGAAAAACTGTTTTTT.